The T cell receptor (beta chain) under discussion was sequenced for a study of cytomegalovirus exposure and HLA in healthy donors. Study at large: In an earlier analysis, 90 million to 120 million unique TCR beta sequences were found from approximately 170 million T cells. Study-wide results and caveats: CMV serostatus was the only immune exposure information that was available.

The ends lost 3 bases at V and 4 bases at J; junction bases unmatched: 5. Per the germline V gene, CDR1 is LNHDA and CDR2 is SQIVND (reference sequence). CDR3 length: 14 amino acids. Concerning this clone: Its antigen is currently unknown.

PCR involved 60 Vbeta and 13 Jbeta primers. Sequenced by immunoSEQ multiplex PCR; TCRdb stores in-frame clones only, minus some. The sample lists about 120,000 clones, around 77% occurring once. The origin of this receptor is a human donor in good health. The chain employs TRBV19 and TRBJ2-5; 7 positions agree with TRBD1. Material for sequencing was PBMCs. The CDR3 protein is CASSMVGTVETQYF. The DNA of the CDR3 is TGTGCCAGTAGTATGGTCGGGACAGTAGAGACCCAGTACTTC. Combining the CDR3 with reference TRBV19 and TRBJ2-5 gives the whole variable domain DGGITQSPKYLFRKEGQNVTLSCEQNLNHDAMYWYRQDPGQGLRLIYYSQIVNDFQKGDIAEGYSVSREKKESFPLTVTSAQKNPTAFYLCASSMVGTVETQYFGPGTRLLVL.